These 21 T cell receptor beta chains came from one sample sequenced in a study of Ad26.COV2.S vaccination and SARS-CoV-2 variants. Specified treatment: 15 to 20 received Ad26.COV2.S at low or high dose, single or two shots; about 5 received placebo; per-sample allocation not given. Samples analyzed were those drawn on day 63 after the first vaccine or placebo injection. Libraries were prepared by immunoSEQ multiplex PCR; TCRdb keeps only in-frame clonotypes and omits some of them. The sample shows fewer than 600,000 clones, 89% of them seen only once. The sample in question was peripheral blood, obtained in a trial of Ad26.COV2.S vaccine versus placebo. The receptor source for this set is a person aged 18 to 59 who received the Ad26.COV2.S COVID-19 vaccine or a placebo.

In DNA, the CDR3 is TGTGCCAGCAGCTCGAGCGGTAACTATGGCTACACCTTC. It codes for CASSSSGNYGYTF. The chain joins TRBV5-6 to TRBJ1-2; the D is unclear. The CDR3 runs to 13 residues. CDR1 is SGHDT, CDR2 YYEEEE, per germline. Trimming left V 3 bases short and J 1 base short, with 7 bases between.

J is TRBJ1-5 and V is TRBV6-2 or TRBV6-3; 10 bases map to TRBD1. The V segment lost 6 bases and the J segment 7 bases; nucleotides outside the gene matches: 9. This CDR3 comprises 15 residues. CDR1 is MNHEY, CDR2 SVGEGT, per germline. CDR3 in amino acids: CASSRGQGKRQPQHF. DNA for the CDR3: TGTGCCAGCAGCCGGGGACAGGGGAAGAGGCAGCCCCAGCATTTT.

The chain links TRBV27 to TRBJ2-7; 10 bases align to TRBD1. The V gene end was trimmed by 6 bases and the J gene end by 4 bases; junction bases not matched to a gene: 9. CDR1 is MNHEY, CDR2 SMNVEV, per germline (reference sequence). The CDR3 is 15 amino acids. CDR3 residues: CASRTGTGDFYEQYF. The CDR3 DNA is TGTGCCAGCAGGACCGGGACAGGGGACTTTTACGAGCAGTACTTC.

This chain uses TRBV2 with TRBJ2-2; D not certain. Germline V gene lookup returns CDR1 SNHLY and CDR2 FYNNEI. Trimming removed 2 bases at V and 6 bases at J, with 10 bases between. This CDR3 has 14 residues. The CDR3 region is CASSERGLAGELFF. The DNA for the CDR3 is TGTGCCAGCAGTGAACGTGGGTTGGCCGGGGAGCTGTTTTTT.

This chain uses TRBV28 with TRBJ2-2, with D possibly TRBD1 on 5 matching bases. CDR3 length: 16 amino acids. With 5 bases removed from V and 4 bases from J, the gap between germline ends came to 17 bases. The germline gives CDR1 MDHEN, CDR2 SYDVKM. The chain's CDR3 is CASSPPLRASTGELFF. As DNA, the CDR3 is TGTGCCAGCAGTCCTCCTCTCAGGGCCAGCACCGGGGAGCTGTTTTTT.

The J gene is TRBJ1-1, the V gene TRBV18, with D possibly being TRBD1 (6 bases). The V and J ends lost 2 bases and 4 bases respectively, with 23 bases between them. CDR1 KGHSH and CDR2 LQKENI come from the germline V gene. This CDR3 has 18 amino acids. The CDR3 region has the DNA TGTGCCAGCTCACCAATTCCAACAGGGTCTTTGCTGGGCACTGAAGCTTTCTTT. Amino acid sequence: CASSPIPTGSLLGTEAFF.

The chain recombines TRBV4-3 with TRBJ1-2; D gene ambiguous. Trimming stripped 3 bases from V and 2 bases from J, with 10 bases between. Germline lookup yields CDR1 LGHNA and CDR2 YSLEER. The length of the CDR3 is 14 residues. CDR3 sequence reads: CASSHDGRNYGYTF. The CDR3 coding sequence is TGCGCCAGCAGCCACGACGGGAGGAACTATGGCTACACCTTC.

The chain combines TRBV12-3 or TRBV12-4 with TRBJ2-1; the D is unclear. The CDR3 runs to 13 residues. Deletions cut 3 bases from V and 10 bases from J, with 13 bases between. The chain's CDR3 is CASSFGQEIEQFF. DNA of the CDR3: TGTGCCAGCAGTTTCGGGCAGGAGATAGAGCAGTTCTTC.

The chain joins TRBV29-1 to TRBJ2-1; D gene unclear. The V gene lost 3 bases and the J gene lost 3 bases, with 3 bases spanning the gap. The CDR3 loop spans 11 amino acids. The germline V gene has CDR1 SQVTM and CDR2 ANQGSEA. CDR3 sequence reads: CSVELYNEQFF. CDR3 DNA: TGCAGCGTTGAGCTCTACAATGAGCAGTTCTTC.

The rearrangement joins TRBV20-1 to TRBJ2-7; no clear D. Germline lookup yields CDR1 DFQATT and CDR2 SNEGSKA (reference sequence). Trimming took off 6 bases at V and 4 bases at J, with 7 bases between the two ends. The CDR3 runs to 10 residues. CDR3 sequence (DNA): TGCAGTGCCCGCAAGTACGAGCAGTACTTC. Its protein product is CSARKYEQYF.

This chain connects TRBV9 to TRBJ2-2; TRBD2 aligns across 14 bases. This CDR3 has 16 amino acids. Trimming at V came to 6 bases and at J to 4 bases, leaving 5 bases not matched to a gene. The V gene's germline CDR1 is SGDLS and CDR2 YYNGEE. CDR3 DNA sequence: TGTGCCAGCACCCGACTAGCGGGAGGGTCCACCGGGGAGCTGTTTTTT. Its protein is CASTRLAGGSTGELFF.

This chain uses TRBV18 with TRBJ2-7, with TRBD1 identical over 10 bases. The germline gives CDR1 KGHSH, CDR2 LQKENI. This CDR3 region has 16 residues. Trimming at V came to 6 bases and at J to 2 bases, leaving 10 bases not matched to a gene. CDR3 residues: CASSPKGQGPPYEQYF. CDR3 nucleotides: TGTGCCAGCTCCCCAAAGGGACAGGGGCCTCCCTACGAGCAGTACTTC.

The V call is TRBV19, the J call TRBJ1-5; 9 bases match TRBD1. CDR3 length equals 14 residues. Unmatched junction bases numbered 1, after V lost 4 bases and J lost 3 bases. Germline lookup yields CDR1 LNHDA and CDR2 SQIVND (reference sequence). CDR3 protein: CASSNRGLNQPQHF. The CDR3 DNA sequence: TGTGCCAGTAGTAACAGGGGGCTCAATCAGCCCCAGCATTTT.

This chain joins TRBV7-2 and TRBJ2-7, with 9 bases that match TRBD1. The CDR3 is 17 residues long. The junction had 18 bases not matched to a gene; V was cut back by 5 bases and J by 7 bases. Germline V gene lookup returns CDR1 SGHTA and CDR2 FQGNSA. The CDR3 region is CASSAMGQGTPMGEQYF. For the CDR3, the DNA is TGTGCCAGCAGCGCGATGGGACAGGGTACCCCTATGGGGGAGCAGTACTTC. Full variable domain (remainder filled in from reference TRBV7-2 and TRBJ2-7): GAGVSQSPSNKVTEKGKDVELRCDPISGHTALYWYRQSLGQGLEFLIYFQGNSAPDKSGLPSDRFSAERTGGSVSTLTIQRTQQEDSAVYLCASSAMGQGTPMGEQYFGPGTRLTVT.

The gene calls are TRBV29-1 and TRBJ1-2, with D hard to call. V lost 2 bases to trimming and J lost 7 bases, with 11 bases between them. Germline loops: CDR1 SQVTM, CDR2 ANQGSEA. The CDR3 has 12 amino acids. CDR3 protein: CSVETHESGYTF. CDR3 coding DNA: TGCAGCGTTGAAACGCATGAGAGTGGCTACACCTTC.

The V call is TRBV7-9, the J call TRBJ2-7; 8 positions agree with TRBD1. The CDR3 is 15 amino acids. J gave up 2 bases and V 4 bases, and 7 bases lay outside the gene matches. Germline CDR1 is SEHNR and CDR2 is FQNEAQ (reference sequence). The CDR3 region is CASSSQGVGAYEQYF. The DNA of the CDR3 is TGTGCCAGCAGCTCACAGGGGGTAGGGGCCTACGAGCAGTACTTC.

This chain links TRBV7-6 with TRBJ2-5, with D possibly being TRBD1 (6 bases). V lost 4 bases, J lost 5 bases, and 8 bases lay in between. The CDR3 is 12 amino acids. Germline values: CDR1 SGHVS, CDR2 FNYEAQ. CDR3 sequence: CASSWTEETQYF. DNA of the CDR3: TGTGCCAGCAGCTGGACAGAGGAGACCCAGTACTTC. Together with reference TRBV7-6 and TRBJ2-5, the CDR3 gives the full variable domain: GAGVSQSPRYKVTKRGQDVALRCDPISGHVSLYWYRQALGQGPEFLTYFNYEAQQDKSGLPNDRFSAERPEGSISTLTIQRTEQRDSAMYRCASSWTEETQYFGPGTRLLVL.

The gene calls are TRBV28 and TRBJ2-1, with 7 bases matching TRBD2. The CDR3 contains 15 residues. Germline trimming cut 5 bases from V and 6 bases from J; bases unmatched to any gene: 10. Germline lookup yields CDR1 MDHEN and CDR2 SYDVKM. DNA of the CDR3: TGTGCCAGCAGTGAACGTGGGAGGGCGCTCAATGAGCAGTTCTTC. Its protein product is CASSERGRALNEQFF.

The rearrangement links TRBV25-1 to TRBJ1-1; D gene unclear. CDR1 and CDR2 (germline): MGHDK, SYGVNS. V lost 3 bases and J 9 bases, leaving 17 bases between the germline ends. There are 14 residues in the CDR3. CDR3 region: CASSDPPGNTKAFF. For the CDR3, the DNA is TGTGCCAGCAGTGACCCCCCGGGGAATACGAAAGCTTTCTTT. Drawing the rest from reference TRBV25-1 and TRBJ1-1, the complete variable domain is EADIYQTPRYLVIGTGKKITLECSQTMGHDKMYWYQQDPGMELHLIHYSYGVNSTEKGDLSSESTVSRIRTEHFPLTLESARPSHTSQYLCASSDPPGNTKAFFGQGTRLTVV.

The chain links TRBV6-6 to TRBJ2-7, with 8 positions matching TRBD2. The CDR3 runs to 14 residues. The germline V gene encodes CDR1 MNHNY and CDR2 SVGAGI (reference sequence). Unmatched junction bases numbered 5, after V lost 7 bases and J lost 0 bases. In DNA, the CDR3 is TGTGCCAGCAAAGGGAGCGGGAGCTCCTACGAGCAGTACTTC. Translating it yields CASKGSGSSYEQYF.

V gene TRBV6-2 or TRBV6-3 combines with J gene TRBJ2-3; 7 nucleotides align to TRBD2. With 2 bases clipped from V and 1 base from J, the junction kept 3 bases outside the gene matches. The CDR3 runs 15 residues. Germline loops: CDR1 MNHEY, CDR2 SVGEGT. In nucleotides, the CDR3 is TGTGCCAGCAGTTACCAGCGGGACCGCACAGATACGCAGTATTTT. Protein: CASSYQRDRTDTQYF.